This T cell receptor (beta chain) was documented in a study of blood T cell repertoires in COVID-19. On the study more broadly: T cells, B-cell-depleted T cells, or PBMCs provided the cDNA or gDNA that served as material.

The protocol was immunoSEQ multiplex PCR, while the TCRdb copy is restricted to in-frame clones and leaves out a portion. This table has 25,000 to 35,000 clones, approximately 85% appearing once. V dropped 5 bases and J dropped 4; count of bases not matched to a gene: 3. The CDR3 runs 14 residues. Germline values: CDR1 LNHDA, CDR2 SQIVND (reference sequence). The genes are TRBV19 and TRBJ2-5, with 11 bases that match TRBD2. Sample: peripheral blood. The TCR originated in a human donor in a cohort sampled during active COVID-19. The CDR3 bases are TGTGCCAGTAGTGAGGGGACTAGCGGAGAGACCCAGTACTTC. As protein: CASSEGTSGETQYF.